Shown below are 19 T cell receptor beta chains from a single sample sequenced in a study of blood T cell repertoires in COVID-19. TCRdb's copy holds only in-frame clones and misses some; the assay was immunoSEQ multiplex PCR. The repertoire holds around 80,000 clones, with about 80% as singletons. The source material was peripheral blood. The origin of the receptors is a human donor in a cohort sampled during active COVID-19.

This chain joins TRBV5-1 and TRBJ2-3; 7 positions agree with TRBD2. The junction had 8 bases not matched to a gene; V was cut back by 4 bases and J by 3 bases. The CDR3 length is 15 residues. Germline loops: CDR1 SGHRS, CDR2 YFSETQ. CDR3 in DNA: TGCGCCAGCAGCCCGGGGAGGGTTGGGACAGATACGCAGTATTTT. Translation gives CASSPGRVGTDTQYF.

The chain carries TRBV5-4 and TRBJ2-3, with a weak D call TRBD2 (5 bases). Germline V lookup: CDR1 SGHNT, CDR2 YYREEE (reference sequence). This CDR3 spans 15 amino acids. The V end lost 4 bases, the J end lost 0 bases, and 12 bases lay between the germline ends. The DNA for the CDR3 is TGTGCCAGCAGCCCGCGCAGCGGTAGCACAGATACGCAGTATTTT. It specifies CASSPRSGSTDTQYF.

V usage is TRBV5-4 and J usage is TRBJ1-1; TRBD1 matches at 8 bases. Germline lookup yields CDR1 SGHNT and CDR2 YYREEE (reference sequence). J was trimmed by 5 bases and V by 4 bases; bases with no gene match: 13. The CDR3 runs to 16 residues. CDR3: CASSIDRGWGRTEAFF. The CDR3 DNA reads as TGTGCCAGCAGCATCGACAGGGGTTGGGGCAGAACTGAAGCTTTCTTT.

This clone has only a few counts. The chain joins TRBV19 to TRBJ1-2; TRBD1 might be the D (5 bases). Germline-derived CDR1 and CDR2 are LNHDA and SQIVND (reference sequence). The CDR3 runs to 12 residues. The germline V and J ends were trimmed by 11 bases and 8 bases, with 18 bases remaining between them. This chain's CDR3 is CALKSQAGGYTF. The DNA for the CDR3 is TGTGCCCTTAAATCACAGGCCGGCGGCTACACCTTC.

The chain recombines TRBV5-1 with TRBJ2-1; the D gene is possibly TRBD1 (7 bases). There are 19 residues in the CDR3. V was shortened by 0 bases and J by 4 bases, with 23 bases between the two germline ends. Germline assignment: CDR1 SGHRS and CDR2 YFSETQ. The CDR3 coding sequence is TGCGCCAGCAGCTTGGAGGCCCCAGGGGGACTTGTAGGGTACAATGAGCAGTTCTTC. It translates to CASSLEAPGGLVGYNEQFF.

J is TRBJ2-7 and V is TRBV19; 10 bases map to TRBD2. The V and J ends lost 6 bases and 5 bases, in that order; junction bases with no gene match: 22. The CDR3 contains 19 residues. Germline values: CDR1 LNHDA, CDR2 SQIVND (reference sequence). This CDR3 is CASSPGAVVAGGPPHEQYF. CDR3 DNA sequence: TGTGCCAGTAGCCCCGGCGCGGTGGTAGCGGGAGGCCCTCCCCACGAGCAGTACTTC.

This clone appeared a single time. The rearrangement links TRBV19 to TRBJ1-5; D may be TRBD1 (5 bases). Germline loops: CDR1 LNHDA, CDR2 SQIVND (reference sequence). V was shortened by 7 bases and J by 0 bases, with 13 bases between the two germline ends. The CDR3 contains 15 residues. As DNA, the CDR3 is TGTGCCAGTACCCAGAACGGGGGTAGCAATCAGCCCCAGCATTTT. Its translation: CASTQNGGSNQPQHF.

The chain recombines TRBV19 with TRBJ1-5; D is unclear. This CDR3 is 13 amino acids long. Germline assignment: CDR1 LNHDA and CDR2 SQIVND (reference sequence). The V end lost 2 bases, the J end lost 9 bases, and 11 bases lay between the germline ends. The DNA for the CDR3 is TGTGCCAGTAGTATAAACGAAGAAGCGCCCCAGCATTTT. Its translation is CASSINEEAPQHF.

CDR3 in amino acids: CASGLSQVEGTQYF. The CDR3, as DNA: TGTGCTAGTGGTTTGTCCCAGGTCGAGGGGACCCAGTACTTC. J is TRBJ2-5 and V is TRBV12-5; perhaps TRBD2 as D (5 bases). There are 14 residues in the CDR3. Germline V gene data show CDR1 as LGHNT and CDR2 as FRNRAP. Deletions cut 2 bases from V and 7 bases from J, with 14 bases between.

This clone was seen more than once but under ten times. The CDR3 protein is CASSDMRHTASPLHF. CDR3 nucleotide sequence: TGTGCCAGCAGTGATATGAGGCACACCGCCTCCCCCCTCCACTTT. The chain couples TRBV6-1 to TRBJ1-6; D gene uncertain. From germline, CDR1 is MNHNS and CDR2 SASEGT. The CDR3 has 15 amino acids. The V end was cut by 3 bases, the J end by 13 bases, with 19 bases between.

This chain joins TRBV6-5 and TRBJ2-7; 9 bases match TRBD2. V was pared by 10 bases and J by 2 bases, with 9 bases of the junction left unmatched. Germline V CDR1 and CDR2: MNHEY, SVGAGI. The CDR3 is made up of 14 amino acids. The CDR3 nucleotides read TGTGCCACCCAGCGGGGGGAACCCCCCTACGAGCAGTACTTC. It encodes CATQRGEPPYEQYF.

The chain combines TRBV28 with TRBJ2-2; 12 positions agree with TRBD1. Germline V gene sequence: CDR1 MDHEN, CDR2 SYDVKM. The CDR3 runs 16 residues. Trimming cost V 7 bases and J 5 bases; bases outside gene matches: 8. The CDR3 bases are TGTGCCAGCACCCCCGGGGACAGGGGGCGAACCGGGGAGCTGTTTTTT. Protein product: CASTPGDRGRTGELFF.

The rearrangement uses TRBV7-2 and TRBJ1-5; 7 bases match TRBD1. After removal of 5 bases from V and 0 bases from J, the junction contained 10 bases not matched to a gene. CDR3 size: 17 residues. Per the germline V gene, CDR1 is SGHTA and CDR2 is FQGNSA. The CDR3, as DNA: TGTGCCAGCAGCCGTAGGGACAGTTTATATAGCAATCAGCCCCAGCATTTT. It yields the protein CASSRRDSLYSNQPQHF.

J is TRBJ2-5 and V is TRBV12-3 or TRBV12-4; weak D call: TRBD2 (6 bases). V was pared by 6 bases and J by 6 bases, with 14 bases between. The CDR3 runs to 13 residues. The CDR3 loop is CASSNGGGKTQYF. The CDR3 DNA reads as TGTGCCAGCAGCAACGGAGGCGGGAAGACCCAGTACTTC.

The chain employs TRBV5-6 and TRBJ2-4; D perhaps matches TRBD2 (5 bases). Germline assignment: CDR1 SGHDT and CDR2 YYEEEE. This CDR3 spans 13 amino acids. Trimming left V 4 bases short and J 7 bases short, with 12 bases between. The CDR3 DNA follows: TGTGCCAGCAGCAAGGAGCGGCAGAACATTCAGTACTTC. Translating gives CASSKERQNIQYF.

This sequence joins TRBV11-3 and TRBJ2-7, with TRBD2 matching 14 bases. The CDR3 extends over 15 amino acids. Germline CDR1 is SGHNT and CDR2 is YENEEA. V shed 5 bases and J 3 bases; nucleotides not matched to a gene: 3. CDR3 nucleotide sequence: TGTGCCAGCAGCCCTGGGACTAGCGGGAGCTACGAGCAGTACTTC. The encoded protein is CASSPGTSGSYEQYF.

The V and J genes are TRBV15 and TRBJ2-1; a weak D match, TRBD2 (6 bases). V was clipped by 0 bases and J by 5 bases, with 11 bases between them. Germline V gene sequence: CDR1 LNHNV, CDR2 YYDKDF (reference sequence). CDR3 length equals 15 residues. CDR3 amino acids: CATSREGGGDNEQFF. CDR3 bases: TGTGCCACCAGCAGAGAGGGGGGAGGCGACAATGAGCAGTTCTTC.

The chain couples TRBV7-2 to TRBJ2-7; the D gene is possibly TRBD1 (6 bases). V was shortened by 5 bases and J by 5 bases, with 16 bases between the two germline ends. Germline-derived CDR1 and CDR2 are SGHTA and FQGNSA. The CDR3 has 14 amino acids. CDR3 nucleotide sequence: TGTGCCAGCAGCCGTGAAACAGGGATCAACGAGCAGTACTTC. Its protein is CASSRETGINEQYF.

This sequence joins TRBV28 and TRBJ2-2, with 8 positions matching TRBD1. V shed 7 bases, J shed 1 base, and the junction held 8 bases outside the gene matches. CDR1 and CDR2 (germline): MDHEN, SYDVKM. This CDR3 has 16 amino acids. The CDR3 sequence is CASTLWGTGNTGELFF. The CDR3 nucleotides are TGTGCCAGCACCCTATGGGGGACAGGGAACACCGGGGAGCTGTTTTTT.